A selection of T cell receptor beta chains follows, all from one sample in a study of OX40 agonist ivuxolimab in advanced cancers. Data came from immunoSEQ multiplex PCR; TCRdb stores just in-frame clones and leaves some out. This sample yields 50,000 to 60,000 clones, of which 75% to 90% are seen a single time; around 14% belongs to the top ten. The sample in question was CD4+ or CD8+ T cells sorted from blood, obtained in a trial of the OX40 agonist ivuxolimab. The receptors stem from an adult with an advanced solid tumor such as melanoma, head and neck, liver or kidney cancer. Each CDR3 is given with its conserved first and last residue. Each record gives: V gene, J gene, clone size, D gene, CDR3 protein, CDR3 DNA. D genes are given only for firm matches. Size tells how often a clone was seen (once, few, many) or the class of an expanded clone, and some rows leave it out.

V: TRBV30; J: TRBJ1-4; size: -; D: -; CDR3: CACLPGGATNEKLFF; DNA: TGTGCCTGCCTACCGGGGGGGGCAACTAATGAAAAACTGTTTTTT
V: TRBV11-3; J: TRBJ1-4; size: -; D: TRBD1; CDR3: CASSLPRGPSNEKLFF; DNA: TGTGCCAGCAGCTTACCTAGGGGGCCGAGCAATGAAAAACTGTTTTTT
V: TRBV7-9; J: TRBJ1-2; size: -; D: TRBD1; CDR3: CASSLARTGEGSYGYTF; DNA: TGTGCCAGCAGCTTAGCCAGAACAGGGGAGGGGAGCTATGGCTACACCTTC
V: TRBV13; J: TRBJ1-1; size: -; D: TRBD1; CDR3: CASQAPGGDTEAFF; DNA: TGTGCCAGCCAAGCCCCAGGGGGCGACACTGAAGCTTTCTTT
V: TRBV14; J: TRBJ2-7; size: -; D: -; CDR3: CASSRWGFEQYF; DNA: TGTGCCAGCAGCCGCTGGGGTTTCGAGCAGTACTTC
V: TRBV6-5; J: TRBJ2-7; size: -; D: TRBD2; CDR3: CASSYGGDDYEQYF; DNA: TGTGCCAGCAGTTACGGGGGGGATGATTACGAGCAGTACTTC
V: TRBV4-1; J: TRBJ1-1; size: -; D: -; CDR3: CASSQGRLNTEAFF; DNA: TGCGCCAGCAGCCAGGGACGGCTGAACACTGAAGCTTTCTTT
V: TRBV28; J: TRBJ1-2; size: -; D: -; CDR3: CASSLYRGDPYGYTF; DNA: TGTGCCAGCAGTTTATACCGGGGCGACCCTTATGGCTACACCTTC
V: TRBV7-3; J: TRBJ2-5; size: -; D: TRBD2; CDR3: CASSLNGQRGPQETQYF; DNA: TGTGCCAGCAGCTTAAACGGCCAGCGGGGGCCTCAAGAGACCCAGTACTTC
V: TRBV29-1; J: TRBJ2-2; size: -; D: -; CDR3: CSARLEGGELFF; DNA: TGCAGCGCCAGACTAGAAGGCGGGGAGCTGTTTTTT
V: TRBV19; J: TRBJ1-1; size: -; D: -; CDR3: CAVIRGSEAFF; DNA: TGTGCCGTTATACGTGGCTCTGAAGCTTTCTTT
V: TRBV2; J: TRBJ1-2; size: once; D: -; CDR3: CASSETGGPYGYTF; DNA: TGTGCCAGCAGTGAGACAGGCGGGCCCTATGGCTACACCTTC
V: TRBV29-1; J: TRBJ1-2; size: -; D: -; CDR3: CSVPTGYGYTF; DNA: TGCAGCGTCCCTACCGGGTATGGCTACACCTTC
V: TRBV30; J: TRBJ1-1; size: -; D: TRBD1; CDR3: CAWSADRGAEAFF; DNA: TGTGCCTGGAGTGCCGACAGGGGAGCTGAAGCTTTCTTT
V: TRBV6-5; J: TRBJ1-2; size: once; D: -; CDR3: CASSYSSGVYGYTF; DNA: TGTGCCAGCAGTTACTCGTCAGGGGTCTATGGCTACACCTTC
V: TRBV30; J: TRBJ1-2; size: -; D: -; CDR3: CAWSPNYGYTF; DNA: TGTGCCTGGAGTCCTAACTATGGCTACACCTTC
V: TRBV19; J: TRBJ1-5; size: -; D: -; CDR3: CASSIGSIQPQHF; DNA: TGTGCCAGTAGTATTGGCAGCATCCAGCCCCAGCATTTT
V: TRBV19; J: TRBJ1-3; size: -; D: -; CDR3: CASSFGRESSGNTIYF; DNA: TGTGCCAGTAGTTTCGGACGGGAGAGCTCTGGAAACACCATATATTTT
V: TRBV15; J: TRBJ1-5; size: -; D: -; CDR3: CATSRTREGNQPQHF; DNA: TGTGCCACCAGCAGGACCAGGGAAGGCAATCAGCCCCAGCATTTT
V: TRBV5-7; J: TRBJ1-5; size: once; D: -; CDR3: CASTGTKRVQPQHF; DNA: TGTGCCAGTACCGGGACCAAACGAGTTCAGCCCCAGCATTTT
V: TRBV7-6; J: TRBJ2-3; size: -; D: TRBD1; CDR3: CASSGRQGITDTQYF; DNA: TGTGCCAGCAGCGGGAGACAGGGAATAACAGATACGCAGTATTTT
V: TRBV9; J: TRBJ2-1; size: -; D: -; CDR3: CASSVDWNREYNEQFF; DNA: TGTGCCAGCAGCGTAGATTGGAATAGGGAATACAATGAGCAGTTCTTC
V: TRBV12-5; J: TRBJ2-1; size: -; D: -; CDR3: CASGLDPNEQFF; DNA: TGTGCTAGTGGTTTGGATCCCAATGAGCAGTTCTTC
V: TRBV7-6; J: TRBJ2-3; size: -; D: TRBD1; CDR3: CASSQSTGSTQYF; DNA: TGTGCCAGCAGCCAATCGACAGGGTCTACGCAGTATTTT
V: TRBV5-4; J: TRBJ2-1; size: -; D: TRBD1; CDR3: CASGQGRNEQFF; DNA: TGTGCCAGCGGACAGGGGCGGAATGAGCAGTTCTTC
V: TRBV7-2; J: TRBJ2-1; size: -; D: -; CDR3: CASSPVGGAYEQFF; DNA: TGCGCCAGCAGCCCAGTAGGAGGGGCGTATGAGCAGTTCTTC
V: TRBV4-1; J: TRBJ2-5; size: -; D: -; CDR3: CASSHLGLGEWGETQYF; DNA: TGCGCCAGCAGCCACCTTGGATTAGGGGAATGGGGAGAGACCCAGTACTTC
V: TRBV7-9; J: TRBJ1-3; size: -; D: -; CDR3: CASRYPGAVPNTIYF; DNA: TGTGCCAGCAGATATCCGGGGGCTGTGCCGAACACCATATATTTT
V: TRBV27; J: TRBJ2-2; size: -; D: TRBD1; CDR3: CASRTGDANTGELFF; DNA: TGTGCCAGCAGAACAGGGGATGCGAACACCGGGGAGCTGTTTTTT
V: TRBV13; J: TRBJ1-3; size: once; D: -; CDR3: CATRLGAGNTIYF; DNA: TGTGCCACCCGGTTGGGGGCTGGAAACACCATATATTTT
V: TRBV11-2; J: TRBJ1-2; size: -; D: -; CDR3: CASSLGQSPNYGYTF; DNA: TGTGCCAGCAGCTTAGGACAGTCCCCTAACTATGGCTACACCTTC
V: TRBV15; J: TRBJ2-1; size: -; D: -; CDR3: CATSRDLRLWIPDSYNEQFF; DNA: TGTGCCACCAGCAGAGATTTAAGGCTTTGGATCCCCGACTCCTACAATGAGCAGTTCTTC
V: TRBV6-5; J: TRBJ2-3; size: -; D: TRBD2; CDR3: CASSGLAGGWDTQYF; DNA: TGTGCCAGCAGTGGGCTAGCGGGGGGCTGGGATACGCAGTATTTT
V: TRBV4-1; J: TRBJ2-1; size: -; D: TRBD2; CDR3: CASSQEIVAGVVEQFF; DNA: TGCGCCAGCAGCCAAGAAATAGTAGCGGGGGTGGTTGAGCAGTTCTTC
V: TRBV4-1; J: TRBJ1-2; size: few; D: -; CDR3: CASSDSYGYTF; DNA: TGCGCCAGCAGTGATTCGTATGGCTACACCTTC
V: TRBV7-2; J: TRBJ1-5; size: -; D: -; CDR3: CASSQAQGQPQHF; DNA: TGTGCCAGCAGCCAGGCCCAGGGCCAGCCCCAGCATTTT
V: TRBV27; J: TRBJ1-2; size: once; D: -; CDR3: CASSLVGRGGYGYTF; DNA: TGTGCCAGCAGTTTAGTTGGCAGGGGAGGCTATGGCTACACCTTC
V: TRBV4-3; J: TRBJ2-2; size: -; D: -; CDR3: CASSRQIWGHRVANTGELFF; DNA: TGCGCCAGCAGCCGACAGATATGGGGACACCGAGTAGCGAACACCGGGGAGCTGTTTTTT
V: TRBV10-2; J: TRBJ2-3; size: -; D: -; CDR3: CASSESGQPGDTQYF; DNA: TGCGCCAGCAGTGAGTCCGGACAGCCAGGAGATACGCAGTATTTT
V: TRBV28; J: TRBJ1-1; size: -; D: -; CDR3: CASSFPGGNTEAFF; DNA: TGTGCCAGCAGTTTCCCCGGGGGCAACACTGAAGCTTTCTTT